This T cell receptor (beta chain) was sequenced for a study of blood T cell repertoires in COVID-19 (TCRdb year 2020). Broadly, across the study: Samples from collaborators originated in the United States, Italy and Spain and spanned both the acute and convalescent phases of COVID-19. The samples were drawn from two sources: the first 160 participants of the ongoing ImmuneRACE study, and 1,254 subjects contributed by 6 global collaborators. The prospective study material was composed of cDNA or gDNA derived from T cells, B-cell-depleted T cells, or PBMCs. The repertoires were made available in a free public database intended to serve as a resource for research on the immune response to SARS-CoV-2. Where HLA class I and class II types were available, the types were taken from metadata supplied by the sample provider, not from assay-based typing. A de-identified subject ID, COVID-19 status, age in years and sex were almost always included in the sample metadata. The dataset comprised deeply sampled blood TCRbeta repertoires from subjects exposed to, actively infected with, or recovered from COVID-19. Study-wide conclusions, independent of this receptor: The amount of clinical and demographic metadata varied by source and participant and was provided uncurated.

The immunoSEQ Assay, a bias-controlled multiplex PCR, was used to amplify TCRbeta CDR3 regions from genomic DNA. The published analysis was carried out like this. The number of nucleated cells in each sample was estimated by amplification of reference gene primers within the assay. To quantify the absolute abundance of each unique TCRbeta CDR3 rearrangement, sequence reads were collapsed and filtered. Productive Simpson clonality was computed per sample as the square root of Simpson's diversity index over productive rearrangements. Sourced from immuneACCESS, this table was stored by TCRdb with only in-frame sequences that have V and J called. A share of the clones is absent; for the studies checked, an unresolved V gene accounts for under half, and the remainder has no known explanation. V, J and clone size are taken as reported in that table, and D and trimming were inferred from the DNA itself. This sample comprises a few hundred thousand clones, around 87% of them detected only once. The ten top clones hold 1% of the sample.

Turning to this clone: There is no known antigen for this receptor. Qualities for individual bases were not recorded, and no much larger clone is one base off.

Each collaborating institution followed its own protocols to collect whole blood in K2EDTA tubes. For TCRbeta analysis, collaborator samples were shipped as frozen whole blood, as isolated PBMCs, or as DNA extracted from either sample type. The cysteine opens and the phenylalanine closes a CDR3 of 13 amino acids. CDR3 DNA only is kept here, 39 bases in frame from base 1. According to the germline V gene (reference sequence), CDR1 reads DFQATT and CDR2 reads SNEGSKA. V is shortened by 6 bases, J by 2 bases, and the region joining them spans 13 bases. The sample comprised peripheral blood. The source of this sequence is a man in his fifties or sixties with active or convalescent COVID-19. Recombination joined TRBV20-1 with TRBJ2-5; perhaps TRBD1 is the D gene, with 5 bases matching. The nucleotides read TGCAGTGCCAGTCAAGGGGCGCAAGAGACCCAGTACTTC. The encoded protein is CSASQGAQETQYF.